What follows are 29 T cell receptor beta chains derived from one specimen sequenced in a study of identical twins (dated by TCRdb to 2016 to 2017). Library preparation used 5' RACE. The instrument given in TCRdb is Illumina HiSeq 2000. TCRdb applied fastp at Q25 and MiXCR to the public reads, then kept only in-frame beta chains. A single entry per CDR3 protein holds the most common genes and DNA from its merged rows. For this sample there are around 240,000 distinct CDR3 sequences; approximately 7% appear just once. The ten largest clonotypes hold 3.5% to 4% of the sample. The same specimen was also included in a second study, on yellow fever vaccine responses in identical twins.

The sample taken for sequencing was memory (CD45RO+) T cells sorted from blood. Per the publication, the cell subset or site label means: CD45RO+ enriched T cells. The receptor set was obtained from a woman younger than 35 in good health.

This clonotype was counted ten times or more. The rearrangement joins TRBV7-9 to TRBJ2-7, with a tentative D call TRBD2 (6 bases). In germline, CDR1 is SEHNR, CDR2 FQNEAQ (reference sequence). V was shortened by 1 base and J by 7 bases, with 14 bases between the two germline ends. This CDR3 contains 14 residues. CDR3 region: CASSLVGTPNEQYF. The CDR3 nucleotides are TGTGCCAGCAGCTTAGTTGGGACTCCAAATGAGCAGTACTTC.

This rearrangement joins TRBV2 to TRBJ2-7; 8 nucleotides agree with TRBD1. The CDR3 loop spans 19 amino acids. The junction had 25 bases not matched to a gene; V was cut back by 11 bases and J by 1 base. CDR1 SNHLY and CDR2 FYNNEI come from the germline V gene. CDR3 region: CAFCLGVPSRGRKSYEQYF. The CDR3 DNA is TGTGCCTTCTGTTTAGGAGTCCCTTCCAGGGGGCGAAAATCCTACGAGCAGTACTTC.

This clonotype occurred a few times. The chain couples TRBV20-1 to TRBJ2-2; the match to TRBD1 covers 9 bases. From germline, CDR1 is DFQATT and CDR2 SNEGSKA (reference sequence). The CDR3 loop spans 14 amino acids. Germline trimming cut 5 bases from V and 5 bases from J; bases unmatched to any gene: 6. The CDR3 sequence is CSAPYRGPTGELFF. CDR3 nucleotides: TGCAGTGCTCCTTACAGGGGGCCAACCGGGGAGCTGTTTTTT.

This rearrangement joins TRBV2 to TRBJ2-7; a possible D gene is TRBD1 (8 bases). The germline V and J ends were trimmed by 0 bases and 6 bases, with 18 bases remaining between them. Germline V gene sequence: CDR1 SNHLY, CDR2 FYNNEI. There are 16 residues in the CDR3. In DNA, the CDR3 is TGTGCCAGCAGTGAAGCGATCCACACAGGGGGGGGCGAGCAGTACTTC. Translation: CASSEAIHTGGGEQYF.

This clonotype was picked up a small number of times. The chain has TRBV6-5 and TRBJ1-4; the D is unclear. The CDR3 is 13 amino acids. Per germline, CDR1 MNHEY and CDR2 SVGAGI. V was trimmed by 0 bases and J by 12 bases, leaving 11 bases between them. CDR3 nucleotides: TGTGCCAGCAGTTACTCGAGCGGTTTTCAACTGTTTTTT. This translates into CASSYSSGFQLFF.

This clonotype has only a few counts. The chain has TRBV20-1 and TRBJ1-2, with 11 bases lining up with TRBD1. V lost 0 bases and J lost 3; bases outside the gene matches: 3. CDR3 length equals 15 residues. Germline V CDR1 and CDR2: DFQATT, SNEGSKA (reference sequence). As DNA, the CDR3 is TGCAGTGCTAGAGACCGGGACAGGGGGGACTATGGCTACACCTTC. Translating it yields CSARDRDRGDYGYTF.

This clonotype was detected a few times. The chain links TRBV7-8 to TRBJ2-2; 7 nucleotides agree with TRBD2. Trimming removed 8 bases from V and 2 bases from J; junction bases left unmatched: 5. This CDR3 is built from 14 residues. Germline V gene sequence: CDR1 SGHVS, CDR2 FQNEAQ. CDR3 DNA: TGTGCCAGCCGGGACTATTATAACACCGGGGAGCTGTTTTTT. It yields the protein CASRDYYNTGELFF.

This clonotype was seen many times. The chain combines TRBV12-3 or TRBV12-4 with TRBJ1-6; D unclear. The CDR3 loop spans 15 amino acids. V was clipped by 7 bases and J by 10 bases, with 20 bases between them. Here the CDR3 DNA reads TGTGCCAGCACCAATTCCGGGTCCCTAACCTCACCCCTCCACTTT. The encoded protein is CASTNSGSLTSPLHF.

This clonotype was counted only a few times. This rearrangement joins TRBV6-1 to TRBJ1-1; D is ambiguous. The CDR3 length is 13 residues. V was trimmed by 6 bases and J by 1 base, leaving 9 bases between them. Per germline, CDR1 MNHNS and CDR2 SASEGT. This chain's CDR3 is CASRSPGNTEAFF. The DNA of the CDR3 is TGTGCCAGCAGATCCCCGGGGAACACTGAAGCTTTCTTT.

This clonotype was counted many times. The chain couples TRBV12-3 or TRBV12-4 to TRBJ2-3; TRBD2 matches at 14 bases. Trimming took 5 bases from V and 2 from J; bases not matched to a gene: 6. The CDR3 spans 17 residues. As DNA, the CDR3 is TGTGCCAGCAGTACGGGACTAGCGGGGGCCAACACAGATACGCAGTATTTT. This sequence encodes CASSTGLAGANTDTQYF.

This clonotype was seen repeatedly, ten times or more. The chain combines TRBV10-3 with TRBJ2-1, with 9 positions matching TRBD2. V lost 10 bases to trimming and J lost 6 bases; unmatched junction nucleotides: 13. The CDR3 is 15 amino acids. Germline lookup yields CDR1 ENHRY and CDR2 SYGVKD. CDR3 sequence (DNA): TGTGCCACGAATAGCGGGAGCGCATCAATCAATGAGCAGTTCTTC. Amino acids: CATNSGSASINEQFF.

This rearrangement joins TRBV25-1 to TRBJ2-1; 9 nucleotides align to TRBD2. CDR3 length: 17 amino acids. J gave up 0 bases and V 4 bases, and 7 bases lay outside the gene matches. Looked up from germline, CDR1 is MGHDK and CDR2 is SYGVNS. The CDR3 bases are TGTGCCAGCAGTGCTCTAGGAGCGGGGGGCTCCTACAATGAGCAGTTCTTC. Its protein product is CASSALGAGGSYNEQFF.

This clonotype was observed many times. The gene calls are TRBV18 and TRBJ1-1; unclear D gene. Between the trimmed V and J ends, which lost 0 bases and 2 bases, there was a span of 10 bases. From germline, CDR1 is KGHSH and CDR2 LQKENI. The CDR3 contains 15 residues. The CDR3 loop reads CASSPPQKINTEAFF. DNA of the CDR3: TGTGCCAGCTCACCACCGCAGAAAATTAACACTGAAGCTTTCTTT.

This clonotype was counted at least ten times. CDR3 protein: CASSEFPGLGETQYF. Written as DNA, the CDR3 is TGTGCCAGCAGTGAGTTTCCGGGACTAGGGGAGACCCAGTACTTC. The chain is built from TRBV2 and TRBJ2-5; TRBD2 matches at 8 bases. In germline, CDR1 is SNHLY, CDR2 FYNNEI. The CDR3 consists of 15 residues. The V gene end was trimmed by 3 bases and the J gene end by 5 bases; junction bases not matched to a gene: 8.

This clonotype was found many times. V and J are TRBV12-3 or TRBV12-4 and TRBJ2-1, with 12 bases matching TRBD2. This CDR3 is built from 17 residues. Unmatched junction bases numbered 11, after V lost 6 bases and J lost 5 bases. The CDR3 spells CASSPQRTSGTDNEQFF. The CDR3 coding sequence is TGTGCCAGCAGCCCTCAAAGGACTAGCGGGACCGACAATGAGCAGTTCTTC.

This clonotype was seen a few times. V and J are TRBV6-1 and TRBJ2-5; D is undetermined. The CDR3 length is 12 residues. Germline CDR1 is MNHNS and CDR2 is SASEGT. The germline V and J ends were trimmed by 8 bases and 0 bases, with 7 bases remaining between them. The CDR3 reads CASGRYQETQYF. In nucleotides, the CDR3 is TGTGCCAGCGGACGGTACCAAGAGACCCAGTACTTC.

The sample holds many counts of this clonotype. V is TRBV6-5 and J is TRBJ1-2; no definite D call. Germline-derived CDR1 and CDR2 are MNHEY and SVGAGI. V dropped 0 bases and J dropped 10 bases, with 18 bases sitting between them. The CDR3 has 15 amino acids. The DNA for the CDR3 is TGTGCCAGCAGTTACTCTACCTCCCGGCCATCGGCCTACACCTTC. Protein: CASSYSTSRPSAYTF.

This clonotype was seen a handful of times. The chain uses TRBV10-2 and TRBJ2-1, with a weak D call TRBD2 (6 bases). V lost 0 bases and J 0 bases, leaving 9 bases between the germline ends. Germline V CDR1 and CDR2: WSHSY, SAAADI. The CDR3 is 16 residues long. The CDR3: CASSESGTGSYNEQFF. The CDR3 nucleotides are TGCGCCAGCAGTGAGTCGGGGACTGGCTCCTACAATGAGCAGTTCTTC.

CDR3 bases: TGTGCCAGCAGTGGGGGACAGGGCACAGATACGCAGTATTTT. It specifies CASSGGQGTDTQYF. The chain employs TRBV6-4 and TRBJ2-3, with 8 bases lining up with TRBD1. V trimming: 4 bases; J trimming: 1 base; junction bases outside the gene matches: 1. The CDR3 has 14 residues. Germline-derived CDR1 and CDR2 are MRHNA and SNTAGT.

The chain combines TRBV11-2 with TRBJ2-3; D could derive from TRBD1 or TRBD2 (5 bases each). This CDR3 spans 16 amino acids. Germline lookup yields CDR1 SGHAT and CDR2 FQNNGV. Trimming stripped 5 bases from V and 0 bases from J, with 15 bases between. DNA for the CDR3: TGTGCCAGCAGCCTCGCCAGCGGACAAAGCACAGATACGCAGTATTTT. It is translated as CASSLASGQSTDTQYF.

This clonotype was detected only once. The chain is built from TRBV2 and TRBJ2-6, with a weak D call TRBD1 (6 bases). Germline V lookup: CDR1 SNHLY, CDR2 FYNNEI. The CDR3 consists of 18 residues. The germline V and J ends were trimmed by 6 bases and 3 bases, with 21 bases remaining between them. In nucleotides, the CDR3 is TGTGCCAGCAGCCCCTGGACAGAGGTAACCGGTGGGGCCAACGTCCTGACTTTC. It specifies CASSPWTEVTGGANVLTF.

This clonotype showed up many times. The V and J genes are TRBV5-1 and TRBJ1-6, with 8 bases fitting TRBD1. Germline-derived CDR1 and CDR2 are SGHRS and YFSETQ. This CDR3 is 15 amino acids long. J gave up 7 bases and V 2 bases, and 5 bases lay outside the gene matches. DNA for the CDR3: TGCGCCAGCAGCTTTCTGGGACAGGCGAATTCACCCCTCCACTTT. Its translation is CASSFLGQANSPLHF.

This clonotype occurred many times. The chain has TRBV5-5 and TRBJ2-3; D may be TRBD1 (5 bases). CDR3 length equals 16 residues. Trimming took 0 bases from V and 5 from J, leaving 16 bases between them. Germline CDR1 is SGHKS and CDR2 is YYEKEE (reference sequence). The chain's CDR3 is CASSLVWGRAGDTQYF. The CDR3 nucleotides are TGTGCCAGCAGCTTGGTGTGGGGCAGGGCCGGAGATACGCAGTATTTT.

This clonotype was found a few times. V gene TRBV7-2 combines with J gene TRBJ2-5; D tentatively fits TRBD1 or TRBD2 (5 bases each). The germline gives CDR1 SGHTA, CDR2 FQGNSA. There are 14 residues in the CDR3. V lost 5 bases, J lost 4 bases, and 14 bases lay in between. CDR3 protein: CASSPGTLTETQYF. The DNA for the CDR3 is TGTGCCAGCAGCCCCGGGACGTTAACAGAGACCCAGTACTTC.

This clonotype was observed a few times. The chain employs TRBV9 and TRBJ2-4, with D tentatively TRBD2 (5 bases). Trimming stripped 4 bases from V and 8 bases from J, with 13 bases between. The CDR3 consists of 13 residues. Germline CDR1 is SGDLS and CDR2 is YYNGEE. The CDR3 DNA sequence: TGTGCCAGCAGCCGGTACTTGAGGGACATTCAGTACTTC. Its translation: CASSRYLRDIQYF.

This clonotype was counted a few times. The chain carries TRBV29-1 and TRBJ1-2; D gene unclear. This CDR3 comprises 11 residues. V shed 7 bases and J shed 4 bases, with 10 bases lying between them. The germline gives CDR1 SQVTM, CDR2 ANQGSEA. The CDR3 sequence: CSDRSPYGYTF. CDR3 DNA sequence: TGCAGCGATAGGTCACCCTATGGCTACACCTTC.

This rearrangement joins TRBV4-1 to TRBJ2-5; D may match TRBD1 or TRBD2 (6 bases each). Germline V gene lookup returns CDR1 MGHRA and CDR2 YSYEKL. V gave up 0 bases and J gave up 1 base, with 12 bases separating them. The CDR3 covers 16 residues. The CDR3 is CASSQEGGGIQETQYF. The CDR3 DNA sequence: TGCGCCAGCAGCCAAGAAGGAGGGGGGATCCAAGAGACCCAGTACTTC.

Ten or more counts support this clonotype. DNA of the CDR3: TGCAGTGCTAGAGATGCCTGGAACACTGAAGCTTTCTTT. It is translated as CSARDAWNTEAFF. This rearrangement joins TRBV20-1 to TRBJ1-1, with unresolved D. Germline loops: CDR1 DFQATT, CDR2 SNEGSKA (reference sequence). V dropped 0 bases and J dropped 1 base, with 6 bases sitting between them. The CDR3 covers 13 residues.

This clonotype was seen a handful of times. The chain uses TRBV7-2 and TRBJ2-4; D is unclear. Trimming took 5 bases from V and 8 from J, leaving 10 bases between them. This CDR3 contains 12 residues. Germline-derived CDR1 and CDR2 are SGHTA and FQGNSA. Here the CDR3 DNA reads TGTGCCAGCAGCCCAACAAGGGACATTCAGTACTTC. It encodes CASSPTRDIQYF.